These T cell receptor beta chains were read from a single sample in a study of cytomegalovirus exposure and HLA in healthy donors. This table comes from immunoSEQ multiplex PCR, and its TCRdb copy is limited to in-frame clones, with some not included. The table has about 160,000 clones, 65% to 90% seen once; the top ten hold roughly 10%. The sample comprised PBMCs. Receptors originate from a man between 45 and 60 years old in good health and CMV-seropositive. Each CDR3 is given with its conserved first and last residue. A D gene is named only where the DNA matches it firmly. Clone sizes are given selectively: once, few, many, or a class where the clone is expanded.

>-|TRBJ2-1|-|13|TRBV27
CASRAVSYNEQFF
TGTGCCAGCAGGGCGGTCTCCTACAATGAGCAGTTCTTC
>-|TRBJ2-1|TRBD1|17|TRBV5-3
CARILAVTGGWNNEQFF
TGTGCCAGAATCTTGGCGGTGACAGGGGGCTGGAACAATGAGCAGTTCTTC
>-|TRBJ2-1|TRBD1|14|TRBV7-2
CASSPLVRTGEQFF
TGTGCCAGCAGCCCCCTGGTCAGGACAGGTGAGCAGTTCTTC
>-|TRBJ2-5|-|12|TRBV2
CASMRGQETQYF
TGTGCCAGCATGCGGGGCCAAGAGACCCAGTACTTC
>-|TRBJ2-2|-|16|TRBV4-1
CASSQDHWGATGELFF
TGCGCCAGCAGCCAAGATCATTGGGGCGCGACCGGGGAGCTGTTTTTT
>-|TRBJ2-3|TRBD2|16|TRBV9
CASSVDPGGSTDTQYF
TGTGCCAGCAGCGTAGACCCGGGGGGGAGCACAGATACGCAGTATTTT
>-|TRBJ2-7|TRBD2|12|TRBV7-8
CASSLISGEQYF
TGTGCCAGCAGCTTAATTAGCGGGGAGCAGTACTTC
>-|TRBJ1-4|-|14|TRBV30
CAWSPGATNEKLFF
TGTGCCTGGAGTCCAGGGGCAACTAATGAAAAACTGTTTTTT
>-|TRBJ2-2|-|15|TRBV4-3
CASSPVGGGTGELFF
TGCGCCAGCAGCCCCGTAGGGGGTGGCACCGGGGAGCTGTTTTTT
>-|TRBJ2-7|-|15|TRBV6-5
CASRTGDPSSYEQYF
TGTGCCAGCAGGACGGGGGACCCTAGCTCCTACGAGCAGTACTTC
>few|TRBJ1-1|-|12|TRBV6-5
CATQGGFTEAFF
TGTGCCACTCAGGGAGGGTTCACTGAAGCTTTCTTT
>-|TRBJ2-2|-|13|TRBV14
CASSPRLTGELFF
TGTGCCAGCAGCCCTAGGCTCACCGGGGAGCTGTTTTTT
>-|TRBJ2-3|TRBD2|18|TRBV5-1
CASSRGRASGVPVDTQYF
TGCGCCAGCAGCCGGGGGAGGGCTAGCGGGGTCCCGGTGGATACGCAGTATTTT
>-|TRBJ2-2|-|17|TRBV9
CASSVREAYWEAGELFF
TGTGCCAGCAGCGTGAGAGAGGCTTATTGGGAGGCCGGGGAGCTGTTTTTT
>-|TRBJ2-5|-|16|TRBV7-2
CASSLGFWSQRETQYF
TGTGCCAGCAGCTTAGGGTTCTGGTCGCAGAGGGAGACCCAGTACTTC
>once|TRBJ1-1|-|11|TRBV20-1
CSARGDTEAFF
TGCAGTGCTCGGGGGGACACTGAAGCTTTCTTT
>-|TRBJ2-2|-|14|TRBV9
CASSVETNTGELFF
TGTGCCAGCAGCGTAGAGACAAACACCGGGGAGCTGTTTTTT
>few|TRBJ2-2|TRBD2|18|TRBV4-3
CASSQDRVAGAFYGELFF
TGCGCCAGCAGCCAAGATCGGGTAGCGGGAGCTTTTTACGGGGAGCTGTTTTTT
>-|TRBJ1-5|TRBD1|13|TRBV5-6
CASSLQGDQPQHF
TGTGCCAGCAGCTTGCAGGGGGATCAGCCCCAGCATTTT
>-|TRBJ2-3|-|15|TRBV4-1
CASSQNPVMADTQYF
TGCGCCAGCAGCCAGAATCCGGTTATGGCAGATACGCAGTATTTT
>-|TRBJ2-7|TRBD1|15|TRBV29-1
CSVEDFRDRGYEQYF
TGCAGCGTTGAAGACTTCCGGGACAGGGGTTACGAGCAGTACTTC
>-|TRBJ1-5|-|16|TRBV2
CASCRLGPYSNQPQHF
TGTGCCAGCTGTAGACTGGGGCCTTATAGCAATCAGCCCCAGCATTTT
>-|TRBJ1-1|-|15|TRBV27
CASSLLYREGTEAFF
TGTGCCAGCAGTTTGCTGTACAGGGAGGGCACTGAAGCTTTCTTT
>-|TRBJ2-2|-|18|TRBV6-1
CASSEDGQSPGNTGELFF
TGTGCCAGCAGTGAAGACGGACAGTCACCCGGAAACACCGGGGAGCTGTTTTTT
>-|TRBJ1-5|-|15|TRBV6-1
CASSRQAFSNQPQHF
TGTGCCAGCAGCCGACAGGCCTTTAGCAATCAGCCCCAGCATTTT
>few|TRBJ2-5|-|17|TRBV14
CASSQAWGGLRSRTQYF
TGTGCCAGCAGCCAAGCCTGGGGGGGGCTAAGAAGCCGGACCCAGTACTTC
>-|TRBJ2-2|-|15|TRBV5-1
CASSLGGLGTGELFF
TGTGCCAGCAGCTTGGGCGGGCTGGGCACCGGGGAGCTGTTTTTT
>once|TRBJ2-7|-|13|TRBV5-1
CASRSGSSYEQYF
TGCGCCAGCAGATCGGGGAGCTCCTACGAGCAGTACTTC
>-|TRBJ2-1|TRBD2|14|TRBV19
CASSRTLAGIEQFF
TGTGCCAGTAGTAGAACTCTAGCGGGAATTGAGCAGTTCTTC
>once|TRBJ1-3|-|14|TRBV27
CATPGGMKGNTIYF
TGTGCTACGCCCGGGGGGATGAAGGGAAACACCATATATTTT
>-|TRBJ1-5|-|15|TRBV7-9
CASSSQGGGNQPQHF
TGTGCCAGCAGCTCCCAGGGAGGGGGCAATCAGCCCCAGCATTTT
>once|TRBJ1-1|TRBD1|16|TRBV5-1
CASSPGPGQGYTEAFF
TGCGCCAGCAGCCCCGGTCCGGGACAGGGGTATACTGAAGCTTTCTTT
>-|TRBJ2-7|-|16|TRBV4-3
CASSQGALGPTYEQYF
TGCGCCAGCAGCCAAGGGGCCTTGGGGCCTACCTACGAGCAGTACTTC
>-|TRBJ1-2|-|12|TRBV29-1
CSVVSTQGGYTF
TGCAGCGTTGTATCGACTCAGGGTGGCTACACCTTC